There are many counts of the clone carrying this TCR beta chain. The antigen remains unidentified. The sample originates from a study of Graves' ophthalmopathy and Graves' hyperthyroidism. Scientists amplified the TCR beta CDR3 regions from RNA transcripts. HTBI primers served in a first-round RT-PCR, which a second-round multiplex PCR followed. One entry per CDR3 protein results from TCRdb running MiXCR on the multiplex PCR reads. The top ten hold over 7% of the sample, which has 150,000 to 200,000 distinct CDR3 sequences, approximately 40% seen once. The CDR3 length is 16 residues. The V gene's germline CDR1 is SGHTA and CDR2 FQGNSA. V lost 5 bases to trimming and J lost 2 bases; unmatched junction nucleotides: 7. Study-level points and caveats: Distinction of ophthalmopathy from stable hyperthyroidism by a 13-signature model reached almost 90% sensitivity and 81.08% specificity. Among expanded thyroid clonotypes above 0.001 frequency, most also occurred in blood.

None of the included patients had other autoimmune diseases, uncontrolled infections, pregnancy or lactation, as these led to exclusion. PBMCs were obtained from approximately 10 ml of fresh peripheral blood. The chain recombines TRBV7-2 with TRBJ2-5, with 11 positions matching TRBD2. The sample consisted of peripheral blood. This sequence was found in a man younger than 45 with Graves' ophthalmopathy. In DNA form, the CDR3 reads TGTGCCAGCAGCCGTGATATAGCGGGAGGGCAAGAGACCCAGTACTTC. It specifies CASSRDIAGGQETQYF.